This T cell receptor (beta chain) was observed in a study of CD8+ T cells in alopecia areata (dated by TCRdb to 2016 to 2019). About the investigation overall: Skin from C3H/HeJ donors with spontaneous alopecia (roughly 6-13 months old) was grafted onto female C3H/HeJ recipients that were about 7-11 weeks old. To study T cell clonal expansion in alopecia areata, the researchers applied high-throughput TCRbeta sequencing to both the C3H/HeJ mouse model and human patients. The RNA source kit depended on sample type: the PAXgene miRNA kit for fixed scalp, the miRNeasy kit for PBMCs, and the RNeasy kit for mouse skin. On the human side, TCRbeta sequencing was run on scalp tissue and on sorted CD4+ and CD8+ peripheral blood T cells from healthy controls and from alopecia areata patients with either patchy or totalis/universalis disease. Scalp clonality was compared among normal scalp (n=4), patchy alopecia areata scalp (n=8), and alopecia totalis/universalis scalp (n=8). TCRbeta CDR3 regions were amplified by immunoSEQ multiplex PCR with 35 Vbeta forward and 13 Jbeta reverse primers.

As concerns this clone: Its binding antigen is unknown. The gene nomenclature and germline references here are murine.

The method was the immunoSEQ multiplex PCR assay. For TCR sequencing, RNA was extracted from every sample and reverse transcribed into cDNA to serve as template. SuperScript III was used to make first-strand cDNA, primed with a 2:1 mix of oligo-dT and random hexamers. Amplification bias was assessed with a synthetic immune receptor repertoire, and residual bias was removed computationally. Sequencing of the libraries was done on Illumina HiSeq with 60 bp reads that cover the CDR3, reading from J toward V. As for how the authors treated the data: Raw reads were preprocessed for error removal, and CDR3 was defined according to IMGT conventions as running from the conserved cysteine to phenylalanine. To get clonality, Shannon entropy was normalized by log2 of the number of productive unique TCRs and the result was subtracted from 1. CD4 or CD8 identity of scalp clones was inferred by cross-referencing scalp TCRbeta sequences with sorted blood CD4 and CD8 repertoires. The source is immuneACCESS, and TCRdb retained only in-frame sequences with V and J called. Part of the clones is not carried over; for the studies checked, unresolved V genes explain less than half of this, and the remainder is unexplained. That table furnishes V, J and clone size, whereas the DNA furnished D and trimming. This sample is represented by over 100,000 clones, with no singletons among them. The top ten hold around a fifth of the sample.

Overall results and qualifications from the work: Resident alphabeta T cells in normal human skin are also sequenced, complicating scalp TCR repertoire analysis, unlike mouse skin dominated by gammadelta T cells. Lesional scalp, especially in alopecia totalis/universalis, showed higher clonality and more expanded CD8+ clones than normal scalp, suggesting antigenic drive. Compared with mice, TCR sequences shared between patients were less clear, possibly partly because of HLA diversity across the patient population.

The source is a C3H/HeJ mouse with alopecia areata. Mice of this line possess the MHC haplotype H2-k. The sequenced sample was lesional skin.

This receptor has the CDR3 CASSLGGISNERLFF. CDR3 DNA, as far as it was read: TGTGCCAGCTCTCTCGGGGGGATTTCCAACGAA. The V gene is TRBV12-1 and the J gene is TRBJ1-4; the D region possibly corresponds to TRBD1 (5 bases align). The read ends 4 residues early relative to the CDR3; the germline J gene fills the gap. The CDR3, from cysteine to phenylalanine, totals 15 residues. The 33 bases shown cover part of the CDR3, and their frame starts at base 1. The CDR1 and CDR2 encoded by the germline V gene are SGHSN and HYEKVE. The junction shows trimming of 0 bases on V and 0 bases on J, plus 7 bases between the germline ends. The full variable domain, completed from the reference TRBV12-1 and TRBJ1-4 proteins outside the CDR3, reads DSGVVQSPRHIIKEKGGRSVLTCIPISGHSNVVWYQQTLGKELKFLIQHYEKVERDKGFLPSRFSVQQFDDYHSEMNMSALELEDSAMYFCASSLGGISNERLFFGHGTKLSVL.